A selection of T cell receptor beta chains follows, all from one sample in a study of coeliac disease. TCRdb's copy holds only in-frame clones and misses some; the assay was immunoSEQ multiplex PCR. The sample consists of about 4,500 clones, roughly 58% of them appearing once. Sequencing was carried out using intraepithelial lymphocytes from the gut. These TCRs come from a young woman with active celiac disease. Each CDR3 is given with its conserved first and last residue. The order of the fields is D gene, clone size, V gene, J gene, CDR3 DNA, CDR3 protein. A D gene is named only where the DNA matches it firmly. Only part of the rows carry a size: once, few, many, or a class if the clone is expanded.

.	.	TRBV18	TRBJ1-4	TGTGCCAGCTCACCGAGACCGCGGGGTGAAAAACTGTTTTTT	CASSPRPRGEKLFF
.	.	TRBV6-6	TRBJ1-3	TGTGCCAGCAGAGCCTGGGGGGGCGAAGGTGGAAACACCATATATTTT	CASRAWGGEGGNTIYF
.	.	TRBV5-6	TRBJ2-7	TGTGCCAGCAGTGAGGGAGGAGCATCCTACGAGCAGTACTTC	CASSEGGASYEQYF
TRBD2	.	TRBV6-1	TRBJ2-2	TGTGCCAGCAGTGAGCTAGCGGGAGTCGCCGGGGAGCTGTTTTTT	CASSELAGVAGELFF
TRBD1	.	TRBV28	TRBJ2-7	TGTGCCAGCAGTTGGCAGGGGGCTACCTACGAGCAGTACTTC	CASSWQGATYEQYF
.	.	TRBV14	TRBJ2-1	TGTGCCAGCACCCCAACCAGGGGGGTCGCCTACAATGAGCAGTTCTTC	CASTPTRGVAYNEQFF
TRBD2	.	TRBV5-1	TRBJ2-5	TGCGCCAGCGGTTTAGCGGGGAGGGGCGAGACCCAGTACTTC	CASGLAGRGETQYF
TRBD2	few	TRBV9	TRBJ2-1	TGTGCCAGCAGCATGCTAGCGGGTTATTCCTACAATGAGCAGTTCTTC	CASSMLAGYSYNEQFF
.	.	TRBV4-1	TRBJ2-5	TGCGCCAGCAGCCATCTCCTTCTCGGGACTCAAGAGACCCAGTACTTC	CASSHLLLGTQETQYF
TRBD2	.	TRBV5-1	TRBJ2-3	TGCGCCAGCAGCGTGACTAGCGGCTTTTTCACAGATACGCAGTATTTT	CASSVTSGFFTDTQYF
.	.	TRBV23-1	TRBJ1-1	TGCGCCAGCAGTCAATCGGGGTGGGAGGGACCCACTGAAGCTTTCTTT	CASSQSGWEGPTEAFF
TRBD1	few	TRBV14	TRBJ1-3	TGTGCCAGCAGCCTGAGGGACAGGGAAAATGGAAACACCATATATTTT	CASSLRDRENGNTIYF
.	.	TRBV20-1	TRBJ2-1	TGCAGTGCCCCGACTAGCAATGAGCAGTTCTTC	CSAPTSNEQFF
TRBD1	.	TRBV27	TRBJ2-7	TGTGCCAGCAGCCCCCGGGACAGGGAAGGTTACGAGCAGTACTTC	CASSPRDREGYEQYF
TRBD2	.	TRBV18	TRBJ2-7	TGTGCCAGCTCACCCGGGTACGGGGGGTCCTACGAGCAGTACTTC	CASSPGYGGSYEQYF
TRBD1	.	TRBV4-1	TRBJ1-1	TGCGCCAGCAGCCTTCAGGGGGTCCCGAACACTGAAGCTTTCTTT	CASSLQGVPNTEAFF
.	.	TRBV10-3	TRBJ2-1	TGTGCCATCAGTGAGATGGGCCGGGACACGCCTGAAGAAGAGCAGTTCTTC	CAISEMGRDTPEEEQFF
.	.	TRBV5-6	TRBJ2-7	TGTGCCAGCAGCCCGGGGGACAGCTCCTACGAGCAGTACTTC	CASSPGDSSYEQYF
TRBD2	.	TRBV7-9	TRBJ2-5	TGTGCCAGCAGCTTACTAGCGGGGGGGCAAGAGACCCAGTACTTC	CASSLLAGGQETQYF
.	few	TRBV7-9	TRBJ1-2	TGTGCCAGCAGCTTCAACATGTATGGCTACACCTTC	CASSFNMYGYTF
.	.	TRBV7-8	TRBJ2-5	TGTGCCAGCAGCTTAAGCGGAGGGGGGGGGCGTCAAGAGACCCAGTACTTC	CASSLSGGGGRQETQYF
.	.	TRBV4-2	TRBJ2-7	TGTGCCAGCAGCCAAGACAGGTCTGGCTACGAGCAGTACTTC	CASSQDRSGYEQYF
TRBD1	.	TRBV28	TRBJ1-2	TGTGCCAGCAGTGACAGGGAAGACGATTTGGGTGGCTACACCTTC	CASSDREDDLGGYTF
.	.	TRBV30	TRBJ2-3	TGTGCCTGGAGTCCTAGCACAGATACGCAGTATTTT	CAWSPSTDTQYF
.	.	TRBV28	TRBJ2-3	TGTGCCAGCAGTTTACCCATCACAGGGACAAGCACAGATACGCAGTATTTT	CASSLPITGTSTDTQYF
TRBD2	.	TRBV30	TRBJ2-1	TGTGCCGGACAAGGACTAGCGGGAGGAGTTGAGCAGTTCTTC	CAGQGLAGGVEQFF
.	.	TRBV27	TRBJ1-2	TGTGCCAGCAGTCCGACCTTGGGGGGATCCTATGGCTACACCTTC	CASSPTLGGSYGYTF
TRBD1	.	TRBV27	TRBJ2-7	TGTGCCAGCAGTTTAAGGACAGGGATATACGAGCAGTACTTC	CASSLRTGIYEQYF